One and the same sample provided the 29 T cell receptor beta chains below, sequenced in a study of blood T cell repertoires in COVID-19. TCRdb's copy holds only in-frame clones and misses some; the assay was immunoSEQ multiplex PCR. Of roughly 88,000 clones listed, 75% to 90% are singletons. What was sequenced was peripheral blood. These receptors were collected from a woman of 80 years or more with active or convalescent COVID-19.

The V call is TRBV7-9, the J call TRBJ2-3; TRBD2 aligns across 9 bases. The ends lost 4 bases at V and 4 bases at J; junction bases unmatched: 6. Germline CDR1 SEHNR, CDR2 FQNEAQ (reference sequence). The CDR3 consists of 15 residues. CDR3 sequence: CASSSLAGLSDTQYF. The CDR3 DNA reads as TGTGCCAGCAGCTCGCTAGCGGGATTATCAGATACGCAGTATTTT.

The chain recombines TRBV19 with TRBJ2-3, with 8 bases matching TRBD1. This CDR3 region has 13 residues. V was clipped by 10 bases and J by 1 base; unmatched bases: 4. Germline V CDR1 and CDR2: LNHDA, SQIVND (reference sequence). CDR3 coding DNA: TGTGCCACCACGGACAGGGGCACAGATACGCAGTATTTT. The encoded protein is CATTDRGTDTQYF.

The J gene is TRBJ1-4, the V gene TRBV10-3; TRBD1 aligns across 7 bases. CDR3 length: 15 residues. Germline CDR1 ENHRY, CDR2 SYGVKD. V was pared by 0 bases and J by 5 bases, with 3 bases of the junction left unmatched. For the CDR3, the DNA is TGTGCCATCAGTGAGTCTAGCAGGGGGAATGAAAAACTGTTTTTT. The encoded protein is CAISESSRGNEKLFF.

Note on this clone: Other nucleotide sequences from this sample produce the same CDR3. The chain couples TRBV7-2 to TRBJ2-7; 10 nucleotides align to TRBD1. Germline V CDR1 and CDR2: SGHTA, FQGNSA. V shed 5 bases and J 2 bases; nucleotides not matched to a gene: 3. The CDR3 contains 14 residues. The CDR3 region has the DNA TGTGCCAGCAGCCCGGGACAGGGGCCCTACGAGCAGTACTTC. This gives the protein CASSPGQGPYEQYF.

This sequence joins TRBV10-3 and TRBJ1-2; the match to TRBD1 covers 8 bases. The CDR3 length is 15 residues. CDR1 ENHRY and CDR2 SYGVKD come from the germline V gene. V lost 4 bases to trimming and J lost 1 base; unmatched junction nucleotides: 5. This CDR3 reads CAISGPGTGNYGYTF. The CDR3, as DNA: TGTGCCATCAGTGGTCCTGGGACAGGTAACTATGGCTACACCTTC.

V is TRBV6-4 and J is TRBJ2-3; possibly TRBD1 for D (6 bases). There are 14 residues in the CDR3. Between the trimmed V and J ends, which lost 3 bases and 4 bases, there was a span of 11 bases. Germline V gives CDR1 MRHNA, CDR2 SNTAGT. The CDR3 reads CASSEQGEADTQYF. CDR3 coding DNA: TGTGCCAGCAGTGAACAGGGAGAGGCAGATACGCAGTATTTT.

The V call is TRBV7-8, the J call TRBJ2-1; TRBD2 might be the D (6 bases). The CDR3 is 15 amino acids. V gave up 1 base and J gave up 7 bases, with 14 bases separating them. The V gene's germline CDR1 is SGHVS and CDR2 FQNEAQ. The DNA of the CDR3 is TGTGCCAGCAGCTTAGAAACCGGGACTTGGAATGAGCAGTTCTTC. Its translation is CASSLETGTWNEQFF. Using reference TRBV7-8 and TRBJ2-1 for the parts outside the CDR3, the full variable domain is GAGVSQSPRYKVAKRGQDVALRCDPISGHVSLFWYQQALGQGPEFLTYFQNEAQLDKSGLPSDRFFAERPEGSVSTLKIQRTQQEDSAVYLCASSLETGTWNEQFFGPGTRLTVL.

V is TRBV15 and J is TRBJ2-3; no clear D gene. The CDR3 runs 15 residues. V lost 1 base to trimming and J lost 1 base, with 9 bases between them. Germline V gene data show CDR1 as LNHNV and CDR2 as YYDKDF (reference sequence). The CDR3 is CATSRGYLGTDTQYF. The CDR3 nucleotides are TGTGCCACCAGCAGAGGCTACCTCGGCACAGATACGCAGTATTTT.

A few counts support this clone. CDR3 amino acids: CASSPGLPEPEAFF. The CDR3, as DNA: TGTGCCAGCAGCCCAGGACTCCCCGAACCTGAAGCTTTCTTT. The V gene is TRBV6-2 or TRBV6-3, the J gene TRBJ1-1; D remains ambiguous. V was trimmed by 6 bases and J by 6 bases, leaving 17 bases between them. The CDR3 covers 14 residues. Germline V lookup: CDR1 MNHEY, CDR2 SVGEGT.

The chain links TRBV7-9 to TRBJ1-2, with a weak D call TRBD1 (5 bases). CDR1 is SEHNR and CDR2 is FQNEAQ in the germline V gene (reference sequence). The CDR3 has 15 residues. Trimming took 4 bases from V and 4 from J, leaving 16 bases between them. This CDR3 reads CASSSIGQGFYGYTF. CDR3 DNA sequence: TGTGCCAGCAGCTCAATCGGACAAGGCTTCTATGGCTACACCTTC.

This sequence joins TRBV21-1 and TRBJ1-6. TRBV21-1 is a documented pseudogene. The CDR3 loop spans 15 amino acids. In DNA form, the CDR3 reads TGTGCCAGCATGTGGGGTTTACGGGGTAATTCACCCCTCCACTTT. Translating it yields CASMWGLRGNSPLHF.

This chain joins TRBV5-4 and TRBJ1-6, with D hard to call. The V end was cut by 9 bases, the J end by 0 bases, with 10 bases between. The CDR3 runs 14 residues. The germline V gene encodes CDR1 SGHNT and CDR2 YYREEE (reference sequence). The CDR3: CAMHSSSYNSPLHF. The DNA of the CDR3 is TGTGCCATGCACTCGAGCTCCTATAATTCACCCCTCCACTTT.

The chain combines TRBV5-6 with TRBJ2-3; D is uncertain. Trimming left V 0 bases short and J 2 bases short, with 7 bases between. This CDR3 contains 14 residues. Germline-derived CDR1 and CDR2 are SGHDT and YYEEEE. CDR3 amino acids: CASSLDYTTDTQYF. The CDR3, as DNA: TGTGCCAGCAGCTTGGATTACACCACAGATACGCAGTATTTT.

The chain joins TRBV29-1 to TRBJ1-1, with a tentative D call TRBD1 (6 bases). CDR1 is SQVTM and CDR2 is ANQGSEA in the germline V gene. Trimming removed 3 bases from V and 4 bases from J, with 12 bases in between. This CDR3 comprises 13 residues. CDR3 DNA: TGCAGCGTTGACGATGGGGGCGGCACTGAAGCTTTCTTT. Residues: CSVDDGGGTEAFF.

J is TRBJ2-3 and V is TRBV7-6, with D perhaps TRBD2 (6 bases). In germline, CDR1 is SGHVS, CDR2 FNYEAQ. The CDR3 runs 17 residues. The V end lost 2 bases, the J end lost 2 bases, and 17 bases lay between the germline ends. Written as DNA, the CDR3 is TGTGCCAGCAGCTTATTTTCGGCGGGGTTAAACACAGATACGCAGTATTTT. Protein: CASSLFSAGLNTDTQYF.

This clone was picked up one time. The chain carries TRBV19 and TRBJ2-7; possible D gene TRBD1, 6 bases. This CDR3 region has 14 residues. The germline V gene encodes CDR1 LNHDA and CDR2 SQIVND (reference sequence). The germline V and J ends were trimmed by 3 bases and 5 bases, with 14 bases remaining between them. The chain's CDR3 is CASSMTGGFDEQYF. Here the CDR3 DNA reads TGTGCCAGTAGTATGACAGGCGGGTTCGACGAGCAGTACTTC.

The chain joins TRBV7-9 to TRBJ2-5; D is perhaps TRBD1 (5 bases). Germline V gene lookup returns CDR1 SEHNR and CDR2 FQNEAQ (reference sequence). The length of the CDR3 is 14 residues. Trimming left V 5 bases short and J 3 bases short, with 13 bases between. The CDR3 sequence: CASSRTGREETQYF. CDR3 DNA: TGTGCCAGCAGCCGAACAGGCAGGGAAGAGACCCAGTACTTC. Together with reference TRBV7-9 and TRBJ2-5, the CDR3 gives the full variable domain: DTGVSQNPRHKITKRGQNVTFRCDPISEHNRLYWYRQTLGQGPEFLTYFQNEAQLEKSRLLSDRFSAERPKGSFSTLEIQRTEQGDSAMYLCASSRTGREETQYFGPGTRLLVL.

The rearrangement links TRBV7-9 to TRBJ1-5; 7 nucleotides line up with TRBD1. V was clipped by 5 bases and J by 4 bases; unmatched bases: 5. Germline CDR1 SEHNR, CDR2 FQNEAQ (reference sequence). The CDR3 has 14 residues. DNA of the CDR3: TGTGCCAGCAGCCCCATGACAGGGAATCAGCCCCAGCATTTT. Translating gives CASSPMTGNQPQHF.

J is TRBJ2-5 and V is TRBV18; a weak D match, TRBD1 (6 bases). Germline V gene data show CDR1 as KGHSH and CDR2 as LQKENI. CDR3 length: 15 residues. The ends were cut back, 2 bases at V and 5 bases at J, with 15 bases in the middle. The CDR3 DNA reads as TGTGCCAGCTCACCATTGGGGGCCTCCGGGGAGACCCAGTACTTC. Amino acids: CASSPLGASGETQYF.

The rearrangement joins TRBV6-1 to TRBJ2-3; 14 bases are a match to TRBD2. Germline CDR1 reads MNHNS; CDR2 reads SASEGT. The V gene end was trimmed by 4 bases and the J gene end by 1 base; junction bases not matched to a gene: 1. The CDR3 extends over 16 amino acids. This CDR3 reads CASSVTSGGGTDTQYF. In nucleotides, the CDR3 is TGTGCCAGCAGTGTGACTAGCGGGGGGGGCACAGATACGCAGTATTTT.

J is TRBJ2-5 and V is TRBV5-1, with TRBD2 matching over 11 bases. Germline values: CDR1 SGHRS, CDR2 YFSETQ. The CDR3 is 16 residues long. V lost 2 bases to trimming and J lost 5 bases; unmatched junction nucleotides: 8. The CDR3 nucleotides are TGCGCCAGCAGCTTTACGACTAGCGGGGTTTTGGAGACCCAGTACTTC. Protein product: CASSFTTSGVLETQYF.

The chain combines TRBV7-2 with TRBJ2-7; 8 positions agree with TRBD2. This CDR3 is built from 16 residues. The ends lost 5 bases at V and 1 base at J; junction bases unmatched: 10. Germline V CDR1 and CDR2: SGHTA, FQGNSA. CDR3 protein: CASSKRGGGTSYEQYF. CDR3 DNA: TGTGCCAGCAGCAAACGGGGGGGCGGGACTTCCTACGAGCAGTACTTC.

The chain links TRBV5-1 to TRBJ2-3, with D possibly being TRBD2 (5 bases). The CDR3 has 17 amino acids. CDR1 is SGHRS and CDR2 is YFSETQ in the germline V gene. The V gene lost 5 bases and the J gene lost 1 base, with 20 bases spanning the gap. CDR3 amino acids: CASSFRGLPTRTDTQYF. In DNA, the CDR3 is TGCGCCAGCAGTTTCCGCGGGCTTCCTACACGCACAGATACGCAGTATTTT.

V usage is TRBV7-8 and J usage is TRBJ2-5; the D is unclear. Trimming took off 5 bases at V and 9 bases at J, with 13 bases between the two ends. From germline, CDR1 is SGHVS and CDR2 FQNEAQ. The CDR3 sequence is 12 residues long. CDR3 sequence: CASSPPQRAQYF. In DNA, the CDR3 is TGTGCCAGCAGCCCCCCTCAACGGGCCCAGTACTTC.

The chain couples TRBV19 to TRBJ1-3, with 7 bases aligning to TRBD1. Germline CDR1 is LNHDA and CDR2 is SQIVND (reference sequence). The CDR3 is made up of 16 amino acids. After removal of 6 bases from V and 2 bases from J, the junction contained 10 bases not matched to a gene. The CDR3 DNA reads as TGTGCCAGTAGGCACGGGACAGCAACAACTGGAAACACCATATATTTT. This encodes CASRHGTATTGNTIYF.

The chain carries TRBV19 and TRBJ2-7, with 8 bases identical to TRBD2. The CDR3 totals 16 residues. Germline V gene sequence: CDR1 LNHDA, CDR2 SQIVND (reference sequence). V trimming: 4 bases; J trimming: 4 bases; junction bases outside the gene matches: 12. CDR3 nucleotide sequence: TGTGCCAGTAGTACGGGGACTAGACCCCAACAATACGAGCAGTACTTC. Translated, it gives CASSTGTRPQQYEQYF.

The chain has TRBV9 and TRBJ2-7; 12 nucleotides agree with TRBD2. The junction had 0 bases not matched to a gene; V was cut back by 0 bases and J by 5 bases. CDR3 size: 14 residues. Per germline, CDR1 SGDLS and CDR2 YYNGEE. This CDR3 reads CASSVGLAGDEQYF. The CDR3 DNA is TGTGCCAGCAGCGTAGGACTAGCGGGAGACGAGCAGTACTTC. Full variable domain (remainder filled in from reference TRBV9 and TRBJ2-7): DSGVTQTPKHLITATGQRVTLRCSPRSGDLSVYWYQQSLDQGLQFLIQYYNGEERAKGNILERFSAQQFPDLHSELNLSSLELGDSALYFCASSVGLAGDEQYFGPGTRLTVT.

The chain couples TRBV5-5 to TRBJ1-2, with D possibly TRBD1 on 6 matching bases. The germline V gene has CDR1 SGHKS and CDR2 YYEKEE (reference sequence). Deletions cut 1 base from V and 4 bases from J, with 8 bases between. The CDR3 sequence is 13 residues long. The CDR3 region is CASSLTGSYGYTF. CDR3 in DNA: TGTGCCAGCAGCTTGACAGGGTCCTATGGCTACACCTTC.

In DNA form, the CDR3 reads TGTGCCAGTAGTATGCGGGACAGTTACTACGAGCAGTACTTC. It translates to CASSMRDSYYEQYF. The chain uses TRBV19 and TRBJ2-7; D may be TRBD1 (7 bases). Trimming removed 3 bases from V and 3 bases from J, with 12 bases in between. Germline CDR1 and CDR2: LNHDA and SQIVND (reference sequence). This CDR3 region has 14 residues. Full variable domain (remainder filled in from reference TRBV19 and TRBJ2-7): DGGITQSPKYLFRKEGQNVTLSCEQNLNHDAMYWYRQDPGQGLRLIYYSQIVNDFQKGDIAEGYSVSREKKESFPLTVTSAQKNPTAFYLCASSMRDSYYEQYFGPGTRLTVT.